Shown below are 9 T cell receptor beta chains from a single sample sequenced in a study of beta chain features in type 1 diabetes. Regarding the study as a whole: For Type 1 diabetes patients, all four CD4+ subsets carried TCRB CDR3s that were moderately but significantly shorter.

Expressed TCRB transcripts were sequenced because the entire RNA isolate underwent reverse transcription. Generated by immunoSEQ multiplex PCR, the TCRdb table keeps only in-frame clones and is missing some. The data show fewer than 350,000 clones, about 15% seen once. These receptors' targets are unknown. Specimen: naive CD4+ T cells from blood. These receptors originate from a man aged 18 to 30 with type 1 diabetes.

The chain combines TRBV9 with TRBJ1-4; D gene ambiguous. V gave up 2 bases and J gave up 6 bases, with 11 bases separating them. Germline values: CDR1 SGDLS, CDR2 YYNGEE. The CDR3 consists of 14 residues. CDR3 region: CASSVDSPHEKLFF. The CDR3 DNA sequence: TGTGCCAGCAGCGTGGACTCTCCCCATGAAAAACTGTTTTTT.

The chain recombines TRBV29-1 with TRBJ1-1, with D hard to call. The CDR3 consists of 12 residues. The germline V gene has CDR1 SQVTM and CDR2 ANQGSEA. Deletions cut 7 bases from V and 1 base from J, with 10 bases between. CDR3 region: CSAEVRNTEAFF. The CDR3, as DNA: TGCAGCGCGGAGGTTAGGAACACTGAAGCTTTCTTT.

This clone appeared a few times. This chain joins TRBV18 and TRBJ1-5; 9 nucleotides line up with TRBD1. Germline values: CDR1 KGHSH, CDR2 LQKENI. The CDR3 is 14 residues long. The J segment lost 7 bases and the V segment lost 6 bases, leaving 7 bases of the junction unmatched. CDR3 DNA sequence: TGTGCCAGCTCGGCCGACAGGGGGACGCAGCCCCAGCATTTT. Its protein is CASSADRGTQPQHF.

This clone has more than one count but fewer than ten. The rearrangement uses TRBV7-9 and TRBJ2-5; a possible D gene is TRBD1 (5 bases). Trimming took off 1 base at V and 0 bases at J, with 12 bases between the two ends. This CDR3 contains 16 residues. Germline V gene sequence: CDR1 SEHNR, CDR2 FQNEAQ (reference sequence). CDR3 nucleotide sequence: TGTGCCAGCAGCTTAGTGGTCTGGGGCTACCAAGAGACCCAGTACTTC. Protein product: CASSLVVWGYQETQYF.

The chain recombines TRBV6-5 with TRBJ2-1; D might be TRBD2 (6 bases). CDR3 size: 15 residues. V dropped 2 bases and J dropped 10 bases, with 18 bases sitting between them. Per the germline V gene, CDR1 is MNHEY and CDR2 is SVGAGI. For the CDR3, the DNA is TGTGCCAGCAGTTACGGCAAGGCTAGCGAGACAGAGCAGTTCTTC. This translates into CASSYGKASETEQFF.

V usage is TRBV11-3 and J usage is TRBJ2-3; 7 bases are a match to TRBD2. CDR3 length: 16 residues. V shed 5 bases, J shed 1 base, and the junction held 9 bases outside the gene matches. The germline V gene has CDR1 SGHNT and CDR2 YENEEA. In DNA, the CDR3 is TGTGCCAGCAGCCCCCTTGGGGGGGGTGGCACAGATACGCAGTATTTT. Protein product: CASSPLGGGGTDTQYF.

This clone has a handful of counts. This chain uses TRBV5-1 with TRBJ2-3; 12 nucleotides line up with TRBD1. From germline, CDR1 is SGHRS and CDR2 YFSETQ. CDR3 length: 15 amino acids. V trimming: 3 bases; J trimming: 5 bases; junction bases outside the gene matches: 4. The CDR3 nucleotides read TGCGCCAGCAGCTGGGACAGGGGGCGAGGAGATACGCAGTATTTT. Translated: CASSWDRGRGDTQYF. The whole variable domain, remainder taken from reference TRBV5-1 and TRBJ2-3, is KAGVTQTPRYLIKTRGQQVTLSCSPISGHRSVSWYQQTPGQGLQFLFEYFSETQRNKGNFPGRFSGRQFSNSRSEMNVSTLELGDSALYLCASSWDRGRGDTQYFGPGTRLTVL.

This clone was counted between two and nine times. This chain links TRBV5-4 with TRBJ2-2; D is unresolved. CDR1 is SGHNT, CDR2 YYREEE, per germline (reference sequence). V was pared by 7 bases and J by 3 bases, with 13 bases between. The CDR3 consists of 14 residues. DNA for the CDR3: TGTGCCAGCGGCAATCAGGATTACACCGGGGAGCTGTTTTTT. It encodes CASGNQDYTGELFF.

This clone was detected a few times. This rearrangement joins TRBV30 to TRBJ2-5, with D possibly matching TRBD1 (6 bases). Looked up from germline, CDR1 is GTSNPN and CDR2 is SVGIG (reference sequence). There are 13 residues in the CDR3. V was trimmed by 4 bases and J by 4 bases, leaving 13 bases between them. The CDR3 nucleotides are TGTGCCTGGAAGACAGGCCCCCGAGAGACCCAGTACTTC. Translating gives CAWKTGPRETQYF. Using reference TRBV30 and TRBJ2-5 for the parts outside the CDR3, the full variable domain is SQTIHQWPATLVQPVGSPLSLECTVEGTSNPNLYWYRQAAGRGLQLLFYSVGIGQISSEVPQNLSASRPQDRQFILSSKKLLLSDSGFYLCAWKTGPRETQYFGPGTRLLVL.